This T cell receptor (beta chain) originates from a study of cytomegalovirus exposure and HLA in healthy donors. Overall study findings and caveats: Cytomegalovirus association was listed for 164 TCR beta chains.

CDR3 size: 14 residues. The germline V gene has CDR1 GTSNPN and CDR2 SVGIG (reference sequence). Deletions cut 4 bases from V and 2 bases from J, with 11 bases between. Concerning this clone itself: The antigen remains unidentified.

Amplification used 60 Vbeta primers and 13 Jbeta primers. Sequencing was performed with immunoSEQ multiplex PCR; in TCRdb, only in-frame clones are kept and a portion is missing. The repertoire holds just over 150,000 clones, with about 80% as singletons. Sequencing input: PBMCs. The chain combines TRBV30 with TRBJ2-2, with D possibly being TRBD1 (5 bases). The receptor's source is a female donor in good health and CMV-seronegative. CDR3 region: CAWMKTANTGELFF. The CDR3 DNA reads TGTGCCTGGATGAAGACAGCAAACACCGGGGAGCTGTTTTTT.